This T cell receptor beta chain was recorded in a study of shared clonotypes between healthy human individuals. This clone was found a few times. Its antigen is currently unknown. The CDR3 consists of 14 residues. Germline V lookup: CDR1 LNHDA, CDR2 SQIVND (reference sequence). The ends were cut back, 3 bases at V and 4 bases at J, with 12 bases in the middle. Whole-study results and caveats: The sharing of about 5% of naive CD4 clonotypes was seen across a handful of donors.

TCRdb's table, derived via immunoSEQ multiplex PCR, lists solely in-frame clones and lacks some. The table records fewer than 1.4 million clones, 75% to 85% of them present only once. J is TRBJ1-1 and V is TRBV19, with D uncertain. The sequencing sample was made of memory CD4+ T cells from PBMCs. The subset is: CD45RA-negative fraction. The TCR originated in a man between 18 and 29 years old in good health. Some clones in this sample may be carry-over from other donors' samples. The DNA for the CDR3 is TGTGCCAGTAGTATGCTTAAGGAGACCACTGAAGCTTTCTTT. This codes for CASSMLKETTEAFF. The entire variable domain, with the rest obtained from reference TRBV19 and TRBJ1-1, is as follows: DGGITQSPKYLFRKEGQNVTLSCEQNLNHDAMYWYRQDPGQGLRLIYYSQIVNDFQKGDIAEGYSVSREKKESFPLTVTSAQKNPTAFYLCASSMLKETTEAFFGQGTRLTVV.